This T cell receptor (beta chain) was found in a study of glioma-infiltrating T cells. On the study more broadly: Dexamethasone exposure before glioma surgery was limited to six or fewer days. Target coverage was about 4- to 10-fold for 850,000 to 1,000,000 blood T cells. Study outcomes and limitations: Shared blood CDR3 signature motifs marked patients with low tissue-blood divergence. Only very few CDR3 sequences appeared in both tissue and blood.

Amplification of TCR alpha and beta CDR3 regions from RNA used iRepertoire nested multiplex PCR. TCRdb called the multiplex PCR reads again in MiXCR, with one record for every CDR3 protein. In the table there are around 350,000 distinct CDR3 sequences, roughly two fifths of which are singletons. On this clonotype itself: Its antigen is currently unknown.

After removal of 4 bases from V and 9 bases from J, the junction contained 9 bases not matched to a gene. Germline V gene lookup returns CDR1 SGHRS and CDR2 YFSETQ. The CDR3 is made up of 14 amino acids. The V call is TRBV5-1, the J call TRBJ2-1; 8 bases fit TRBD2. This TCR derives from a human donor with low-grade glioma or glioblastoma, undergoing nonglioma brain surgery, or in good health (not recorded which). Sequencing was carried out using glioma tissue, nonneoplastic brain tissue, or PBMCs (not recorded which). Here the CDR3 DNA reads TGCGCCAGCAGCCCCACCTTAGCGGGAACTGAGCAGTTCTTC. As protein: CASSPTLAGTEQFF.